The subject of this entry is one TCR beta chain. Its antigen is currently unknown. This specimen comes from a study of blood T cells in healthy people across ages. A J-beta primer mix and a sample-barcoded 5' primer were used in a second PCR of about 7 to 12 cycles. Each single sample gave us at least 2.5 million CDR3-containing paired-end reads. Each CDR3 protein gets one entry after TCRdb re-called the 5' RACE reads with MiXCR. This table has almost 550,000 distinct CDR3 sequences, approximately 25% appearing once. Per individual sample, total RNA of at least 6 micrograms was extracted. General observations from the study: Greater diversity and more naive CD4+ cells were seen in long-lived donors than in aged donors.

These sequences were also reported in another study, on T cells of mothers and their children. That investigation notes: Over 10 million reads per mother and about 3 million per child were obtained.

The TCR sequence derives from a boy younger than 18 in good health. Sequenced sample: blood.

CDR3 amino acids: CSAIAGGTRETQYF. The CDR3 DNA follows: TGCAGTGCTATAGCGGGAGGGACTCGAGAGACCCAGTACTTC. This chain links TRBV20-1 with TRBJ2-5; 11 bases map to TRBD2. The CDR3 totals 14 residues. CDR1 DFQATT and CDR2 SNEGSKA come from the germline V gene (reference sequence). V was pared by 4 bases and J by 4 bases, with 5 bases of the junction left unmatched.